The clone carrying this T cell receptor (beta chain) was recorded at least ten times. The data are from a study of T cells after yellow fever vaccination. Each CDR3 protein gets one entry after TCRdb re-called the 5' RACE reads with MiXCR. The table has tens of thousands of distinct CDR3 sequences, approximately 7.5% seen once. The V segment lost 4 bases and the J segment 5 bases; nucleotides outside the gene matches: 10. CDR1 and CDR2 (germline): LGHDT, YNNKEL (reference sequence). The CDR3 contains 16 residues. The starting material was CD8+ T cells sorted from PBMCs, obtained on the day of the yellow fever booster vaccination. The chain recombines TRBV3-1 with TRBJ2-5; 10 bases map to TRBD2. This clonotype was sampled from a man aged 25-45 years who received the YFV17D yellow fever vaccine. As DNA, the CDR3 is TGTGCCAGCAGCCCCCCTAGCGGGAGTGAGATGGAGACCCAGTACTTC. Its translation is CASSPPSGSEMETQYF.